This T cell receptor (beta chain) was recovered during a study of Ad26.COV2.S vaccination and SARS-CoV-2 variants. About the research overall: Intramuscularly, Ad26.COV2.S was given either once or twice, 56 days apart. The study, taken as a whole, reports: Participants given vaccine showed non-spike TCR breadth similar to that of placebo recipients.

The junction had 7 bases not matched to a gene; V was cut back by 0 bases and J by 5 bases. This CDR3 is 15 amino acids long. Germline V gene sequence: CDR1 SGHRS, CDR2 YFSETQ. Some clones are missing from TCRdb's copy, which holds only in-frame ones; the method was immunoSEQ multiplex PCR. The sample gives 440,000 or so clones, about 92% of which show up once; about 4.4% is in the top ten. With regard to this clone: Its antigen is undetermined.

Indicated treatment: some 19 received Ad26.COV2.S at low or high dose, single or two shots; several received placebo; per-sample allocation not given. Sampling was done on day 63 after the first vaccine or placebo injection. This TCR was recovered from a person between 18 and 60 years old who received the Ad26.COV2.S COVID-19 vaccine or a placebo. Source: peripheral blood, taken in a trial of Ad26.COV2.S vaccine versus placebo. The gene calls are TRBV5-1 and TRBJ2-7; 8 bases agree with TRBD2. The CDR3 bases are TGCGCCAGCAGCTTGGGGACTAGCCGTGGTGACGAGCAGTACTTC. Its translation: CASSLGTSRGDEQYF.